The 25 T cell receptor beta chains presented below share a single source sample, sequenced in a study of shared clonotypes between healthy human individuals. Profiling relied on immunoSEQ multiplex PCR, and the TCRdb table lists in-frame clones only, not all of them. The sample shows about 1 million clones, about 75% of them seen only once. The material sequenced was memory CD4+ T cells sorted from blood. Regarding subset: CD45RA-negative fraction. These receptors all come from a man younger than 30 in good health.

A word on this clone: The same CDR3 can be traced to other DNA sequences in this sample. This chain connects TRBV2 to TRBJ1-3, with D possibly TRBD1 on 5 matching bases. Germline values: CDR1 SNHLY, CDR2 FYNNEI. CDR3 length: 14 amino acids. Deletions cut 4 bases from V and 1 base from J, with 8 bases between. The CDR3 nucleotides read TGTGCCAGCAGTGTCCAGGGTTCTGGAAACACCATATATTTT. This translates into CASSVQGSGNTIYF.

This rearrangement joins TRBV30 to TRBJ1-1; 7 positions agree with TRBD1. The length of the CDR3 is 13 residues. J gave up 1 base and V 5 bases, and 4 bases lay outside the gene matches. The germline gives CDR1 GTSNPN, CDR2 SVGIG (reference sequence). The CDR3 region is CAWDRASNTEAFF. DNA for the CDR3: TGTGCCTGGGACAGGGCTTCGAACACTGAAGCTTTCTTT. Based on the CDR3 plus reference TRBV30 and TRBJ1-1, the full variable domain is SQTIHQWPATLVQPVGSPLSLECTVEGTSNPNLYWYRQAAGRGLQLLFYSVGIGQISSEVPQNLSASRPQDRQFILSSKKLLLSDSGFYLCAWDRASNTEAFFGQGTRLTVV.

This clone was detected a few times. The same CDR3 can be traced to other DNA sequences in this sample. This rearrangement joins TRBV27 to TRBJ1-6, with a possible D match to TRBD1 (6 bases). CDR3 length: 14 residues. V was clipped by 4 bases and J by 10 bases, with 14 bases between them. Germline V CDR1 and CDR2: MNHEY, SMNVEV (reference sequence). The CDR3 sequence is CASSSTGLGSPLHF. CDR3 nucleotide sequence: TGTGCCAGCAGTTCGACAGGCCTTGGGTCACCCCTCCACTTT.

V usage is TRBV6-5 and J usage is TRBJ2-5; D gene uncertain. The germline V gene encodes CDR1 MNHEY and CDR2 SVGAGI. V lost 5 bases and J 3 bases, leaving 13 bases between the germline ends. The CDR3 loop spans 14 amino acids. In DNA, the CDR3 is TGTGCCAGCAGTGCCCGGACGGCGGAAGAGACCCAGTACTTC. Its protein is CASSARTAEETQYF.

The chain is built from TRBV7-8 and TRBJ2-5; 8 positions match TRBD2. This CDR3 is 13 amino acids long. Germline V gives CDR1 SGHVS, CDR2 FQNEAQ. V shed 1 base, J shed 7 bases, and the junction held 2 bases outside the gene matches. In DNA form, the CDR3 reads TGTGCCAGCAGCTTAGATCTAGCGGGGACCCAGTACTTC. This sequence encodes CASSLDLAGTQYF.

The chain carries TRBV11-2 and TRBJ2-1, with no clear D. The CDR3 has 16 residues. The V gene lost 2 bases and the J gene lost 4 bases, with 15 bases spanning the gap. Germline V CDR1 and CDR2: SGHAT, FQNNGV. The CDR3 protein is CASSLLTEIPYNEQFF. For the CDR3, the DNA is TGTGCCAGCAGCTTATTGACGGAGATTCCATACAATGAGCAGTTCTTC.

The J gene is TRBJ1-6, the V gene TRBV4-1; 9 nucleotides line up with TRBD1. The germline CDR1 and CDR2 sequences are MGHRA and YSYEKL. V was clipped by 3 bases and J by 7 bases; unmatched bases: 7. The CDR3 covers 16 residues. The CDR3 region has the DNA TGCGCCAGCAGCCATACCGGGACAGGGCGAAATTCACCCCTCCACTTT. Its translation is CASSHTGTGRNSPLHF.

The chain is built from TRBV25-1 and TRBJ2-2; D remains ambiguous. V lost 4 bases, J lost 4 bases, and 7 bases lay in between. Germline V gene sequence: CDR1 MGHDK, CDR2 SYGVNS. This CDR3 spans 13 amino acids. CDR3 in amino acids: CASSGTVTGELFF. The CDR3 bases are TGTGCCAGCAGTGGGACGGTCACCGGGGAGCTGTTTTTT.

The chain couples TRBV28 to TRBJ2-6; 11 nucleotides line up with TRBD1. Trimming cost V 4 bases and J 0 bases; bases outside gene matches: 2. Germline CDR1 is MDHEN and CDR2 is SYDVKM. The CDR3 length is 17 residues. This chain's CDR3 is CASSSGTGGSGANVLTF. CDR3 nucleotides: TGTGCCAGCAGTTCCGGGACAGGGGGCTCTGGGGCCAACGTCCTGACTTTC.

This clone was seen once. The CDR3 DNA reads as TGTGCCAGCAGCAGGGACGGCCAAGAGACCCAGTACTTC. This gives the protein CASSRDGQETQYF. The V and J genes are TRBV7-2 and TRBJ2-5; perhaps D is TRBD1 or TRBD2 (5 bases each). Germline V gene sequence: CDR1 SGHTA, CDR2 FQGNSA. The CDR3 totals 13 residues. The V end lost 5 bases, the J end lost 1 base, and 8 bases lay between the germline ends.

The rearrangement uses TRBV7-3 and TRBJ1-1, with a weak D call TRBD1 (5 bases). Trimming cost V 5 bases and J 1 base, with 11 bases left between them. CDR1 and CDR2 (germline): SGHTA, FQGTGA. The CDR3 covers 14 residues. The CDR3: CASSPPGGNTEAFF. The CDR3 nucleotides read TGTGCCAGCAGCCCGCCGGGGGGGAACACTGAAGCTTTCTTT.

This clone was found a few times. This CDR3 is CACSASRNTEAFF. In DNA, the CDR3 is TGTGCCTGCTCAGCGTCAAGGAACACTGAAGCTTTCTTT. The chain couples TRBV30 to TRBJ1-1; no clear D. The germline gives CDR1 GTSNPN, CDR2 SVGIG (reference sequence). The V end was cut by 6 bases, the J end by 1 base, with 12 bases between. CDR3 length: 13 residues.

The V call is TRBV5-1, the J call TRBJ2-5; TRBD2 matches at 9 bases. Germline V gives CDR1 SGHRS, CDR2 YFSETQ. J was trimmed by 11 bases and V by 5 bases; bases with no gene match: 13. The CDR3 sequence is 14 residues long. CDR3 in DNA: TGCGCCAGCAGGCCCGGGACTAGCATCGCGAGTCAGTACTTC. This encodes CASRPGTSIASQYF.

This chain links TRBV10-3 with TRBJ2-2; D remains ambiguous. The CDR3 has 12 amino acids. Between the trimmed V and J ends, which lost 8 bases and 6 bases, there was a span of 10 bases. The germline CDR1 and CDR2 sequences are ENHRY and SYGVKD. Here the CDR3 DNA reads TGTGCCATCTTCTCGGGCTCCGGGGAGCTGTTTTTT. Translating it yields CAIFSGSGELFF.

The CDR3 reads CAWSSWLTSGRGDTQYF. The CDR3 bases are TGTGCCTGGAGTTCTTGGTTGACTAGCGGGAGAGGAGATACGCAGTATTTT. The chain carries TRBV30 and TRBJ2-3, with 12 bases aligning to TRBD2. The V gene end was trimmed by 2 bases and the J gene end by 5 bases; junction bases not matched to a gene: 11. Germline CDR1 is GTSNPN and CDR2 is SVGIG (reference sequence). CDR3 length: 17 residues.

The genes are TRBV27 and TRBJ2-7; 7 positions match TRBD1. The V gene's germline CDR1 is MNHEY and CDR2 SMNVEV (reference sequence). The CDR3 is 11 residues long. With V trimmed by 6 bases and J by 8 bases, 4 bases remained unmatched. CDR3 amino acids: CASSRQGKQYF. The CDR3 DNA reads TGTGCCAGCAGCCGACAGGGAAAGCAGTACTTC.

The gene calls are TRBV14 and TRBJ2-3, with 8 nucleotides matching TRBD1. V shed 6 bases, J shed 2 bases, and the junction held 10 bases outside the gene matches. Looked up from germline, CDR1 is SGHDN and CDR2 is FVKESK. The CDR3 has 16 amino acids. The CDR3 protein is CASSFFPGQDTDTQYF. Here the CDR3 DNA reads TGTGCCAGCAGTTTCTTTCCGGGACAGGACACAGATACGCAGTATTTT.

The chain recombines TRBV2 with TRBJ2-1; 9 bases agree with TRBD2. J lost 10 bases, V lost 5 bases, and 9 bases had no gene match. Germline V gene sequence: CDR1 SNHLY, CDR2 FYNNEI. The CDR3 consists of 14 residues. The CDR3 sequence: CASSLGLASEEQFF. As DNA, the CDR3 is TGTGCCAGCAGTCTGGGACTAGCCTCGGAAGAGCAGTTCTTC.

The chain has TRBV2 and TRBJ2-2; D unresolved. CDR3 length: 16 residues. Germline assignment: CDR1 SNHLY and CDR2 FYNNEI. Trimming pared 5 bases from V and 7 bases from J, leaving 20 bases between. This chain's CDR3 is CASSSGSPIQNGELFF. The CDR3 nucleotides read TGTGCCAGCAGTTCCGGGTCGCCCATCCAAAACGGGGAGCTGTTTTTT. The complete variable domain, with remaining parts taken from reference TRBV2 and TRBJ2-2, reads EPEVTQTPSHQVTQMGQEVILRCVPISNHLYFYWYRQILGQKVEFLVSFYNNEISEKSEIFDDQFSVERPDGSNFTLKIRSTKLEDSAMYFCASSSGSPIQNGELFFGEGSRLTVL.

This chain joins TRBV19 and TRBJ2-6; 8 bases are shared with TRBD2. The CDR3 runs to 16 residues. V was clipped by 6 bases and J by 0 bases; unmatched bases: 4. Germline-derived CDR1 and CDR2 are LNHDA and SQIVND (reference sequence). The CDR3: CASRFGTSSGANVLTF. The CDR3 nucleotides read TGTGCCAGTAGATTCGGGACTAGCTCTGGGGCCAACGTCCTGACTTTC.

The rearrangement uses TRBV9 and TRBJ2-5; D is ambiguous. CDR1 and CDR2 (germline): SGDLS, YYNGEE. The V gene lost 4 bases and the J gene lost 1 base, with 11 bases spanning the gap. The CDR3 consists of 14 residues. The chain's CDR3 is CASSWGWGQETQYF. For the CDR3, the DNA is TGTGCCAGCAGCTGGGGATGGGGCCAAGAGACCCAGTACTTC. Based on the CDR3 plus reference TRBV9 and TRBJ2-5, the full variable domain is DSGVTQTPKHLITATGQRVTLRCSPRSGDLSVYWYQQSLDQGLQFLIQYYNGEERAKGNILERFSAQQFPDLHSELNLSSLELGDSALYFCASSWGWGQETQYFGPGTRLLVL.

The CDR3: CASSPLVMAGAFYEQYF. The DNA of the CDR3 is TGTGCCAGCTCACCATTGGTAATGGCAGGGGCGTTCTACGAGCAGTACTTC. The rearrangement uses TRBV18 and TRBJ2-7; possibly TRBD1 for D (6 bases). The V gene lost 2 bases and the J gene lost 3 bases, with 20 bases spanning the gap. Germline V gene lookup returns CDR1 KGHSH and CDR2 LQKENI. The CDR3 spans 17 residues.

The DNA for the CDR3 is TGTGCCAGCAGCTTCTCAGACGGGCGAGCTAACTATGGCTACACCTTC. Translation: CASSFSDGRANYGYTF. The rearrangement links TRBV11-2 to TRBJ1-2; no clear D. The V gene's germline CDR1 is SGHAT and CDR2 FQNNGV. The CDR3 is 16 amino acids. Trimming pared 3 bases from V and 0 bases from J, leaving 14 bases between. Filled out from reference TRBV11-2 and TRBJ1-2, the complete variable domain reads EAGVAQSPRYKIIEKRQSVAFWCNPISGHATLYWYQQILGQGPKLLIQFQNNGVVDDSQLPKDRFSAERLKGVDSTLKIQPAKLEDSAVYLCASSFSDGRANYGYTFGSGTRLTVV.

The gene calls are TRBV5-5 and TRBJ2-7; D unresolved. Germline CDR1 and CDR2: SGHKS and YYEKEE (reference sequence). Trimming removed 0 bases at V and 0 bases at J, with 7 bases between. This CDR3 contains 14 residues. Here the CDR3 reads CASSLDWTSYEQYF. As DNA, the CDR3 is TGTGCCAGCAGCTTGGACTGGACCTCCTACGAGCAGTACTTC.

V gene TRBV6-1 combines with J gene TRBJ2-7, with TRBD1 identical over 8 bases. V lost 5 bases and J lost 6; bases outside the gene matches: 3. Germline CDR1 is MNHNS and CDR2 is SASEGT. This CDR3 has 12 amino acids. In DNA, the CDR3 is TGTGCCAGCAGTTCGGGACAGGCCGAGCAGTACTTC. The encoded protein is CASSSGQAEQYF.